This T cell receptor (beta chain) was sequenced in a study of cytomegalovirus exposure and HLA in healthy donors. The PCR used 60 Vbeta and 13 Jbeta primers. Libraries were prepared by immunoSEQ multiplex PCR; TCRdb keeps only in-frame clonotypes and omits some of them. The table has about 130,000 clones, roughly 78% seen once; the top ten hold less than 5%. CDR1 and CDR2 (germline): SGDLS, YYNGEE. V was shortened by 0 bases and J by 1 base, with 10 bases between the two germline ends. The CDR3 runs 15 residues. The chain carries TRBV9 and TRBJ1-1; D is unresolved. The sequenced sample was PBMCs. This TCR was recovered from a man aged 25-40 years in good health and CMV-seronegative. DNA of the CDR3: TGTGCCAGCAGCGTAGACCAGCGCACGAACACTGAAGCTTTCTTT. This codes for CASSVDQRTNTEAFF.